These 10 T cell receptor beta chains originate from one sample sequenced in a study of Tregs in tolerant kidney transplant recipients (dated 2019 in TCRdb). The library was prepared using the immunoSEQ multiplex PCR assay. TCRdb carries this immuneACCESS record with in-frame sequences only. Its versions omit some clonotypes, under half of them owing to an unresolved V gene in the studies checked, with the rest unexplained. This sample is represented by fewer than 70,000 clones; approximately 82% of them were singletons. About 5% of the sample is taken by the ten largest. Material for sequencing was CD4+ T cells from blood. The source of these receptors is a human donor in good health.

The chain uses TRBV7-8 and TRBJ2-1; D is uncertain. The CDR3 is 13 amino acids. Germline V CDR1 and CDR2: SGHVS, FQNEAQ. V lost 3 bases and J lost 10, with 13 bases in between. The CDR3: CASSFSRSKEQFF. CDR3 sequence (DNA): TGTGCCAGCAGCTTCTCCAGGTCTAAGGAGCAGTTCTTC.

This chain connects TRBV27 to TRBJ2-3; D might be TRBD2 (5 bases). Trimming took 0 bases from V and 2 from J, leaving 9 bases between them. The CDR3 length is 15 residues. From germline, CDR1 is MNHEY and CDR2 SMNVEV (reference sequence). The CDR3 DNA sequence: TGTGCCAGCAGTTTATCTGGACTCATCACAGATACGCAGTATTTT. Its protein is CASSLSGLITDTQYF.

V usage is TRBV9 and J usage is TRBJ2-2; D gene ambiguous. V lost 0 bases, J lost 0 bases, and 15 bases lay in between. Germline lookup yields CDR1 SGDLS and CDR2 YYNGEE. The CDR3 length is 18 residues. DNA of the CDR3: TGTGCCAGCAGCGTAGCGCTCAGCTCTAATACGAACACCGGGGAGCTGTTTTTT. Translated, it gives CASSVALSSNTNTGELFF. Using reference TRBV9 and TRBJ2-2 for the parts outside the CDR3, the full variable domain is DSGVTQTPKHLITATGQRVTLRCSPRSGDLSVYWYQQSLDQGLQFLIQYYNGEERAKGNILERFSAQQFPDLHSELNLSSLELGDSALYFCASSVALSSNTNTGELFFGEGSRLTVL.

The V gene is TRBV5-1, the J gene TRBJ1-6; D not certain. CDR1 and CDR2 (germline): SGHRS, YFSETQ. The CDR3 is 12 amino acids. V shed 3 bases and J shed 6 bases, with 4 bases lying between them. Here the CDR3 DNA reads TGCGCCAGCAGCTCCCTTAATTCACCCCTCCACTTT. Translation gives CASSSLNSPLHF. Using reference TRBV5-1 and TRBJ1-6 for the parts outside the CDR3, the full variable domain is KAGVTQTPRYLIKTRGQQVTLSCSPISGHRSVSWYQQTPGQGLQFLFEYFSETQRNKGNFPGRFSGRQFSNSRSEMNVSTLELGDSALYLCASSSLNSPLHFGNGTRLTVT.

This chain joins TRBV14 and TRBJ2-2; D unresolved. There are 15 residues in the CDR3. V lost 0 bases, J lost 4 bases, and 9 bases lay in between. Germline V gene data show CDR1 as SGHDN and CDR2 as FVKESK. The CDR3 loop reads CASSQDLWGTGELFF. The CDR3 DNA reads TGTGCCAGCAGCCAAGATCTCTGGGGCACCGGGGAGCTGTTTTTT.

The chain employs TRBV10-3 and TRBJ1-5; perhaps TRBD1 as D (5 bases). With 0 bases removed from V and 5 bases from J, the gap between germline ends came to 8 bases. Germline V gene lookup returns CDR1 ENHRY and CDR2 SYGVKD. CDR3 length equals 14 residues. The CDR3 sequence is CAISESRGDQPQHF. In nucleotides, the CDR3 is TGTGCCATCAGTGAGTCGAGGGGAGATCAGCCCCAGCATTTT.

The rearrangement joins TRBV29-1 to TRBJ1-2; D uncertain. From germline, CDR1 is SQVTM and CDR2 ANQGSEA. The CDR3 length is 13 residues. V was pared by 4 bases and J by 9 bases, with 18 bases between. DNA of the CDR3: TGCAGCGTTGGAAACTCGTTATCCCCCCGCTACACCTTC. Translated, it gives CSVGNSLSPRYTF.

The V call is TRBV15, the J call TRBJ2-1; possible D gene TRBD2, 7 bases. CDR1 and CDR2 (germline): LNHNV, YYDKDF (reference sequence). This CDR3 comprises 16 residues. V was clipped by 3 bases and J by 6 bases, with 18 bases between them. The CDR3: CATSSQRRGGVNEQFF. CDR3 in DNA: TGTGCCACCAGCAGTCAAAGGAGGGGGGGAGTCAATGAGCAGTTCTTC.

The V call is TRBV29-1, the J call TRBJ2-5, with D unresolved. Germline CDR1 is SQVTM and CDR2 is ANQGSEA. V was trimmed by 1 base and J by 2 bases, leaving 5 bases between them. The CDR3 is 12 amino acids. The CDR3 reads CSVEGVQETQYF. The DNA for the CDR3 is TGCAGCGTTGAAGGGGTGCAAGAGACCCAGTACTTC.

The rearrangement uses TRBV29-1 and TRBJ2-5; no definite D call. With 2 bases removed from V and 4 bases from J, the gap between germline ends came to 11 bases. The CDR3 spans 13 residues. Germline loops: CDR1 SQVTM, CDR2 ANQGSEA. CDR3 sequence (DNA): TGCAGCGTTGAAAGACAAAAGGGAGAGACCCAGTACTTC. The encoded protein is CSVERQKGETQYF.